The source of this T cell receptor (beta chain) is a study of tissue T cells after allogeneic stem cell transplantation. Regarding the study as a whole: Across patients, clones rarely overlapped, yet motif clusters were shared tissue-specifically. Within patients, tissue anatomy strongly shaped TCR repertoire composition.

This clone qualifies as large. Its antigen remains unknown. Genes and germline come from the mouse. Measured with immunoSEQ multiplex PCR; TCRdb has only the in-frame clones, and not every one. Of about 3,000 clones listed, roughly 42% were seen once; the top ten hold over 25%. Time point here: mouse harvest day 14 after allogeneic transplant. Each mouse received 10^7 T-cell-depleted marrow cells plus 10^6 splenic CD5+ T cells by tail vein. B6 (H2b) cells into BALB/c (H2d) mice; tissues taken at day 7 or 14. The material sequenced was lymph node tissue. This TCR was sampled from a female BALB/c mouse given C57BL/6 T cells with graft-versus-host disease after an allogeneic hematopoietic cell transplant.

The CDR3 sequence: CAWSPQDQAPLF. The part of the CDR3 DNA that was read is TGTGCCTGGAGTCCCCAGGACCAGGCTCCGCTT. V usage is TRBV31 and J usage is TRBJ1-5; D is ambiguous. Coverage ceases 1 residue before the CDR3 finishes, and the germline J gene fills in the end. Per the germline V gene, CDR1 is GKSSPN and CDR2 is SITVG. V was clipped by 1 base and J by 5 bases, with 6 bases between them. The CDR3 covers 12 residues.